The T cell receptor (beta chain) described here comes from a study of T-cell reconstitution after alpha-beta-depleted transplantation in children. About this clonotype: Its target is unknown.

The library targeted TCRbeta and was prepared with unique molecular identifiers. Each CDR3 protein gets one entry after TCRdb re-called the PCR reads with MiXCR. Among 350,000 to 500,000 distinct CDR3 sequences listed, 43% were seen once. The CDR3 length is 15 residues. V gave up 6 bases and J gave up 1 base, with 14 bases separating them. Germline CDR1 MDHEN, CDR2 SYDVKM. Study results and caveats: Fresh T-cell production supplied most of the T-cell counts and diversity seen one year after transplant. As was reported, about two months after transplant, alpha-beta T cells came from several hundred expanded graft clones.

This sequence joins TRBV28 and TRBJ2-3; weak D call: TRBD2 (7 bases). Sequences were derived from PBMCs, sampled before TCRalphabeta/CD19-depleted stem cell transplant. The receptor comes from a girl aged 2 to 9 with aplastic anemia, due to receive a stem cell transplant. DNA of the CDR3: TGTGCCAGCAGCGTGGGGGGGCCACGCACAGATACGCAGTATTTT. It yields the protein CASSVGGPRTDTQYF.